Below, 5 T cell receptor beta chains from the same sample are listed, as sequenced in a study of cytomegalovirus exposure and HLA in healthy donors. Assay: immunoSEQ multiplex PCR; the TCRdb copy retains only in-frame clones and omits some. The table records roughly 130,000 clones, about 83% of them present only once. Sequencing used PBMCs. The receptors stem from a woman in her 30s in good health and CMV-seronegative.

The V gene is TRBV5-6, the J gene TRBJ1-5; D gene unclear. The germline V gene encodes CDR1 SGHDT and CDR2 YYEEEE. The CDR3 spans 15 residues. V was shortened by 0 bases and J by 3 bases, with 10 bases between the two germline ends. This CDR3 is CASSLGRRNNQPQHF. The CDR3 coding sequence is TGTGCCAGCAGCTTGGGACGGAGAAACAATCAGCCCCAGCATTTT.

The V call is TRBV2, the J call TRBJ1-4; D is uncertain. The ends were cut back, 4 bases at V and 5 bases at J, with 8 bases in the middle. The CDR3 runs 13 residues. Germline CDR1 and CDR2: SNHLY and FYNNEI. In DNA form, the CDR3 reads TGTGCCAGCAGTGTCTCTAGAAATGAAAAACTGTTTTTT. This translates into CASSVSRNEKLFF.

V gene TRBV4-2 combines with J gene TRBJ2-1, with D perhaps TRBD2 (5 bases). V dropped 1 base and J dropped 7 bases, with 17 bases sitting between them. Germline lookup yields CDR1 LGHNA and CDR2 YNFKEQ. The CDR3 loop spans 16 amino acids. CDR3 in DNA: TGTGCCAGCAGCCAAGTTAGGAGAGGGCGTTGGAATGAGCAGTTCTTC. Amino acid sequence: CASSQVRRGRWNEQFF.

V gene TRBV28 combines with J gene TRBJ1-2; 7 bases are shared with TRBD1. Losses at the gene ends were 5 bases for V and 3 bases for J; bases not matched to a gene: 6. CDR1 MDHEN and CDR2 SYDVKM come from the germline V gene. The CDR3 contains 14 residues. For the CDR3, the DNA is TGTGCCAGCAGTCTAGGGGGGACAGACTATGGCTACACCTTC. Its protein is CASSLGGTDYGYTF.

This CDR3 is CASSLLGSGGAEFF. The CDR3 coding sequence is TGTGCCAGCAGCTTATTAGGTAGCGGGGGGGCCGAGTTCTTC. The chain has TRBV7-2 and TRBJ2-1; TRBD2 agrees at 11 bases. The CDR3 is 14 residues long. The germline CDR1 and CDR2 sequences are SGHTA and FQGNSA. V shed 2 bases and J 14 bases; nucleotides not matched to a gene: 8. Together with reference TRBV7-2 and TRBJ2-1, the CDR3 gives the full variable domain: GAGVSQSPSNKVTEKGKDVELRCDPISGHTALYWYRQSLGQGLEFLIYFQGNSAPDKSGLPSDRFSAERTGGSVSTLTIQRTQQEDSAVYLCASSLLGSGGAEFFGPGTRLTVL.